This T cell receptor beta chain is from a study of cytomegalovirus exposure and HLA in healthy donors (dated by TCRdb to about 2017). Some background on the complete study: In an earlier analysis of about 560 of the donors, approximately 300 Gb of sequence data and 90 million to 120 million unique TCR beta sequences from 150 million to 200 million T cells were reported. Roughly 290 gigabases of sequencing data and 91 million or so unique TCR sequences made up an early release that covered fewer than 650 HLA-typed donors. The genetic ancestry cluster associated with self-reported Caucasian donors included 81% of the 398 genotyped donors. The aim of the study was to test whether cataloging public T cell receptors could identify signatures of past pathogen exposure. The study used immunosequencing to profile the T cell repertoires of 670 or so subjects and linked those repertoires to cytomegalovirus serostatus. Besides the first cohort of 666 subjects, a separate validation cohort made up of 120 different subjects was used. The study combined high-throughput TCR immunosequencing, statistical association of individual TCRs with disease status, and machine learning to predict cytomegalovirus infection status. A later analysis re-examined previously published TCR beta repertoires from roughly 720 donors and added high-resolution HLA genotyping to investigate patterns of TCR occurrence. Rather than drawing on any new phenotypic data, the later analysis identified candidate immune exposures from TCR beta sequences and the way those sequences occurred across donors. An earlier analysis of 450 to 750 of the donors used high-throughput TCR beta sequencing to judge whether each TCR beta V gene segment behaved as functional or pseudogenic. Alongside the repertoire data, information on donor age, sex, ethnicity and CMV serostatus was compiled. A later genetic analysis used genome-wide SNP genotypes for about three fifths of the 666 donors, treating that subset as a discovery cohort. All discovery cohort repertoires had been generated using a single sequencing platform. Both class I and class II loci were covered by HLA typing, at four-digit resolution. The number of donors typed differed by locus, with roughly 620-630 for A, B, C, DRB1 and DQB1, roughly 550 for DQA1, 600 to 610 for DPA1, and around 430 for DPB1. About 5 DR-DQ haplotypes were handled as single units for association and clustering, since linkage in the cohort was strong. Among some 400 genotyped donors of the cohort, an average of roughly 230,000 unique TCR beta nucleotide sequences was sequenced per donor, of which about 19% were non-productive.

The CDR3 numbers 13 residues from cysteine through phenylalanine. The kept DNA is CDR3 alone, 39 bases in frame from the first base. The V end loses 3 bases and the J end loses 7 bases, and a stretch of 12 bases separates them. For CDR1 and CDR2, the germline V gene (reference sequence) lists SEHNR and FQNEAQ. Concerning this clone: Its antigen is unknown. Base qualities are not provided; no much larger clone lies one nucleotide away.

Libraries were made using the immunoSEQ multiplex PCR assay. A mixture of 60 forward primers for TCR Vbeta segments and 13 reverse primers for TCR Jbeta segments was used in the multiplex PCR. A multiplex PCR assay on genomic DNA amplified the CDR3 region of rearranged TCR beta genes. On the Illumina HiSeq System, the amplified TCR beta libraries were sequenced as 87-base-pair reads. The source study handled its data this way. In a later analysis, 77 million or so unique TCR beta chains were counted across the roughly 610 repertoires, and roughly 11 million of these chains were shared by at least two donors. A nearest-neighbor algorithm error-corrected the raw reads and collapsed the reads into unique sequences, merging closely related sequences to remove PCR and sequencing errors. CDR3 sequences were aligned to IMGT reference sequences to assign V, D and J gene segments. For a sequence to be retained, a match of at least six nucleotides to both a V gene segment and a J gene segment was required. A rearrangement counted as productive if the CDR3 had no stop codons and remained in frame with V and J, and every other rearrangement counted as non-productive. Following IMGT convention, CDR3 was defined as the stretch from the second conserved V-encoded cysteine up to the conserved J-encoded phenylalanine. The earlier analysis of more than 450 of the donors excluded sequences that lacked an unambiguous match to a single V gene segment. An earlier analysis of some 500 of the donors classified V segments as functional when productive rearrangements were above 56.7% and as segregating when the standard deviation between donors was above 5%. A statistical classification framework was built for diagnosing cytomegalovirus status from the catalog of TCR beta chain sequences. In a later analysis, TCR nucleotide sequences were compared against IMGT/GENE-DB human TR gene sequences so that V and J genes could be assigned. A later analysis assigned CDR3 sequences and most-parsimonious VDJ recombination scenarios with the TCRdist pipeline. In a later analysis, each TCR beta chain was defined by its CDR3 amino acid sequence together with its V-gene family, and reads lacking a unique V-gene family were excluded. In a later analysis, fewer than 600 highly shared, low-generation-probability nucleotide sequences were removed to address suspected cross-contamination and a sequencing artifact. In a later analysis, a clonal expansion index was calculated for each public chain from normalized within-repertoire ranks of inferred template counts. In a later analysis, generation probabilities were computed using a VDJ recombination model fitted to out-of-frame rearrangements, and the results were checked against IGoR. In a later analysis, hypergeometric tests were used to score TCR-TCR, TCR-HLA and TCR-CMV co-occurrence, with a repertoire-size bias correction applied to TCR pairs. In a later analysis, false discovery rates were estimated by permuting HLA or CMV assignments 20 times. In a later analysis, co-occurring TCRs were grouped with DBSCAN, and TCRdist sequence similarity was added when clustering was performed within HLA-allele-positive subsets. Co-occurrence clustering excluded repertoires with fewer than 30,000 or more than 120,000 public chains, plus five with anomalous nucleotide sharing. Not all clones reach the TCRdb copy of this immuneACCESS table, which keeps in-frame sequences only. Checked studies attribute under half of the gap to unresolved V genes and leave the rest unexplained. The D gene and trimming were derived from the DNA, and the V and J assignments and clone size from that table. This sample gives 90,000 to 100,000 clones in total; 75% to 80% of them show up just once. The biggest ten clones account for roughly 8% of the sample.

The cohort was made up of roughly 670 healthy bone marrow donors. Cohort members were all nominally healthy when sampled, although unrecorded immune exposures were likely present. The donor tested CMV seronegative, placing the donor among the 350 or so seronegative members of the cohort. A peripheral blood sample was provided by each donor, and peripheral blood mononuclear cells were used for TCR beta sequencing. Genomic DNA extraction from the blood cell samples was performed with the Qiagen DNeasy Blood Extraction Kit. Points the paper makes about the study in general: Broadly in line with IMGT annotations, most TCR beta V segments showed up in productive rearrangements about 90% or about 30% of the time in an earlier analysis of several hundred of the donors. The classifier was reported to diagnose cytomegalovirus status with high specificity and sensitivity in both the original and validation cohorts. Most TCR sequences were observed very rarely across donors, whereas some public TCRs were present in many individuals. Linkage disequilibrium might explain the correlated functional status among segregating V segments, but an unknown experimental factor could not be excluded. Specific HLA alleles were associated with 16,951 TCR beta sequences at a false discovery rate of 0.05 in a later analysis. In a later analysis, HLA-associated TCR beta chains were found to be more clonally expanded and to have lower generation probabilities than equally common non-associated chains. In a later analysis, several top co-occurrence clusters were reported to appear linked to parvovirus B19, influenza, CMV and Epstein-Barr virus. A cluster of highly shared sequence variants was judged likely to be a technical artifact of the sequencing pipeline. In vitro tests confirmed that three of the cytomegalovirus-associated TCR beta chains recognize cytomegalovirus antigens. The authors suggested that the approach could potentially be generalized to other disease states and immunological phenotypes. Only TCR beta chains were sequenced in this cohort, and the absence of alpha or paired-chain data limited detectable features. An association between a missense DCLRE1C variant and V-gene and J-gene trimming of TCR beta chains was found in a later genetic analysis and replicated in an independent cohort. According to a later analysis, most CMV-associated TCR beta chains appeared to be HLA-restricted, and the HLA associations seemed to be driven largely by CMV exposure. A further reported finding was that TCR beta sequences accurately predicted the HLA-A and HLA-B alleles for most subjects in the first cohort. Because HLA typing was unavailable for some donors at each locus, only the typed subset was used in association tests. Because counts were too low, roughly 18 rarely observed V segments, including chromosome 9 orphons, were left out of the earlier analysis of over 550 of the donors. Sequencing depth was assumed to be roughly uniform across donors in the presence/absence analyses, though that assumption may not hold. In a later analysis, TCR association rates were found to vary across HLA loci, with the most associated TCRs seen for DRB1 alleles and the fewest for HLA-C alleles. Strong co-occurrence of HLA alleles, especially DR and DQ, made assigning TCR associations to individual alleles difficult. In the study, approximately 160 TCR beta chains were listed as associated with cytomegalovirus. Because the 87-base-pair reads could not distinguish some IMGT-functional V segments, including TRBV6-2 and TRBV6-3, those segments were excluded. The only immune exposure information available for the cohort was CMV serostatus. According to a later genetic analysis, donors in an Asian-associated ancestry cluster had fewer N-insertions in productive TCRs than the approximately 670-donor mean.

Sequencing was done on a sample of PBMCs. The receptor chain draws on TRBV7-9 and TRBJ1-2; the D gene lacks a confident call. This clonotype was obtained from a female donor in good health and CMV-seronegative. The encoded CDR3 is CASSFSGEGGYTF. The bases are TGTGCCAGCAGCTTTTCCGGGGAGGGTGGCTACACCTTC.